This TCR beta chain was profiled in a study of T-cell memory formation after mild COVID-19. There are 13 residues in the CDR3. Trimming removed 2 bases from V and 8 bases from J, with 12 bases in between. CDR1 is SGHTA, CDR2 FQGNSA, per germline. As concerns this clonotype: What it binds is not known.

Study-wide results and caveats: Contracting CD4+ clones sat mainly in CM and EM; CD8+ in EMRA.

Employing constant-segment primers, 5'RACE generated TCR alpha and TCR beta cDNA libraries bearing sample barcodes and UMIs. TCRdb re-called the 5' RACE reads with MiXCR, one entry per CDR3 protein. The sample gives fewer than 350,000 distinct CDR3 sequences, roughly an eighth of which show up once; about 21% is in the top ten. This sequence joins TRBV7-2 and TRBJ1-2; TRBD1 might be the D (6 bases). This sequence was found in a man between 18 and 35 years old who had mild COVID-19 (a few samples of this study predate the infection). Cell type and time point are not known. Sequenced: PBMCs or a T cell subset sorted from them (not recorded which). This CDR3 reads CASSLQGMEGYTF. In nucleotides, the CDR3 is TGTGCCAGCAGCTTACAGGGGATGGAGGGCTACACCTTC. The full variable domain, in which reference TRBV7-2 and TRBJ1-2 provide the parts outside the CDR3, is GAGVSQSPSNKVTEKGKDVELRCDPISGHTALYWYRQSLGQGLEFLIYFQGNSAPDKSGLPSDRFSAERTGGSVSTLTIQRTQQEDSAVYLCASSLQGMEGYTFGSGTRLTVV.